Presented here are 6 T cell receptor beta chains from one specimen sequenced in a study of blood T cell repertoires in COVID-19. Repertoires were generated with immunoSEQ multiplex PCR, while TCRdb's copy carries only in-frame clones and drops some. The sample lists about 250,000 clones; 80% to 85% were seen once. The sequencing sample was made of peripheral blood. Receptors were obtained from a man aged 50-60 years with active or convalescent COVID-19.

The chain has TRBV3-1 (or the pseudogene TRBV3-2) and TRBJ2-7, with 9 bases lining up with TRBD2. CDR1 LGHDT and CDR2 YNNKEL come from the germline V gene (reference sequence). The CDR3 loop spans 15 amino acids. Trimming took 4 bases from V and 5 from J; bases not matched to a gene: 9. The CDR3 DNA follows: TGTGCCAGCAGCCCCCTTAGCGGGGGAGGCGACGAGCAGTACTTC. Its protein is CASSPLSGGGDEQYF.

The rearrangement joins TRBV15 to TRBJ1-2; a weak D match, TRBD1 (6 bases). Per germline, CDR1 LNHNV and CDR2 YYDKDF (reference sequence). CDR3 size: 15 residues. Between the trimmed V and J ends, which lost 7 bases and 5 bases, there was a span of 20 bases. The CDR3 protein is CATIKSPDSDYGYTF. The CDR3, as DNA: TGTGCCACCATTAAATCGCCGGACAGTGATTATGGCTACACCTTC.

This clone has more than one count but fewer than ten. The sample contains more than one DNA sequence encoding this CDR3. This sequence joins TRBV29-1 and TRBJ1-1, with 9 bases fitting TRBD1. CDR1 and CDR2 from the germline V gene are SQVTM and ANQGSEA. The CDR3 length is 12 residues. Unmatched junction bases numbered 0, after V lost 6 bases and J lost 1 base. For the CDR3, the DNA is TGCAGCGTGGGACAGGGGAACACTGAAGCTTTCTTT. Its translation is CSVGQGNTEAFF.

The chain combines TRBV18 with TRBJ2-6, with D possibly TRBD1 on 5 matching bases. V was clipped by 5 bases and J by 0 bases, with 14 bases between them. CDR3 length: 17 amino acids. CDR1 is KGHSH and CDR2 is LQKENI in the germline V gene. The CDR3 bases are TGTGCCAGCTCATCGGACACATTATACTCTGGGGCCAACGTCCTGACTTTC. As protein: CASSSDTLYSGANVLTF.

This clone was observed many times. J is TRBJ2-2 and V is TRBV2, with TRBD2 as a possible D gene (6 bases). The ends were cut back, 7 bases at V and 6 bases at J, with 12 bases in the middle. This CDR3 contains 13 residues. CDR1 and CDR2 (germline): SNHLY, FYNNEI. As DNA, the CDR3 is TGTGCCAGCACTGGATGGGGGGCCGGGGAGCTGTTTTTT. Translation: CASTGWGAGELFF.

V gene TRBV2 combines with J gene TRBJ1-2, with 7 bases fitting TRBD1. Per the germline V gene, CDR1 is SNHLY and CDR2 is FYNNEI. With 3 bases clipped from V and 5 bases from J, the junction kept 3 bases outside the gene matches. The CDR3 has 13 residues. For the CDR3, the DNA is TGTGCCAGCAGTGAGGACAGGCGGTATGGCTACACCTTC. Translating gives CASSEDRRYGYTF.